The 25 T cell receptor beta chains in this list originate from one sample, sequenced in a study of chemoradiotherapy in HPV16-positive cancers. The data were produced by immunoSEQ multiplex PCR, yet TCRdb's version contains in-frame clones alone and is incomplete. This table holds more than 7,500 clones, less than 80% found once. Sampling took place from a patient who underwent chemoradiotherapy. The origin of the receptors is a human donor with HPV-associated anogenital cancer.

The CDR3 spells CASSLAPDTQYF. DNA for the CDR3: TGTGCCAGCAGCTTAGCGCCAGATACGCAGTATTTT. The genes are TRBV7-9 and TRBJ2-3; D unresolved. Germline CDR1 SEHNR, CDR2 FQNEAQ (reference sequence). The CDR3 totals 12 residues. V was pared by 0 bases and J by 4 bases, with 2 bases between.

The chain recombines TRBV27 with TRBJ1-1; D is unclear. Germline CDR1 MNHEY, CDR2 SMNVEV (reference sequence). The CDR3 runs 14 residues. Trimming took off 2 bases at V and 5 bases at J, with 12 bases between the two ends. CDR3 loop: CASSLRGGWTEAFF. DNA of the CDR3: TGTGCCAGCAGTTTACGGGGAGGGTGGACTGAAGCTTTCTTT.

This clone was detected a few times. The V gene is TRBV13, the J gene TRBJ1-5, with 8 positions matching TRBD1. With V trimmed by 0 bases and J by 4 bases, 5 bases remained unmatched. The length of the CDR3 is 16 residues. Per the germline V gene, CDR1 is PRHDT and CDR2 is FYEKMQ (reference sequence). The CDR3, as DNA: TGTGCCAGCAGCTTAGGTGGACAGGGATTAAATCAGCCCCAGCATTTT. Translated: CASSLGGQGLNQPQHF.

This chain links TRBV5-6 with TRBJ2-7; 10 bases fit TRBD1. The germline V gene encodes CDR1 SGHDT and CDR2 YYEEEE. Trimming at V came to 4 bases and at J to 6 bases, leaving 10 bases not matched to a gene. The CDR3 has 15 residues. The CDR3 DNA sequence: TGTGCCAGCAGCCCGTATCTCGGGACAGGGGCCGAGCAGTACTTC. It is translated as CASSPYLGTGAEQYF.

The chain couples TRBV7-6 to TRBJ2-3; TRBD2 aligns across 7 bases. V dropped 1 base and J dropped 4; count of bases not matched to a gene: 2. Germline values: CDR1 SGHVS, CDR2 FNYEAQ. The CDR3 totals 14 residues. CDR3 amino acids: CASSLGLAADTQYF. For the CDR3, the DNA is TGTGCCAGCAGCTTAGGACTAGCTGCAGATACGCAGTATTTT.

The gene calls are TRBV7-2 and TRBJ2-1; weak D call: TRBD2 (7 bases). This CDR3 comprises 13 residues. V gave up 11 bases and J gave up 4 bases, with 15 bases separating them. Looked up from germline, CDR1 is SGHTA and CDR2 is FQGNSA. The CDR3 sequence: CAAAGASYNEQFF. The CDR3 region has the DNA TGTGCCGCGGCGGGGGCCAGTTACAATGAGCAGTTCTTC.

The CDR3 is CASGPPLGGGFGTQYF. The CDR3 coding sequence is TGTGCTAGTGGTCCACCCCTTGGGGGGGGGTTTGGGACCCAGTACTTC. The chain links TRBV12-5 to TRBJ2-5; 7 bases are shared with TRBD2. This CDR3 region has 16 residues. CDR1 and CDR2 (germline): LGHNT, FRNRAP. Trimming cost V 5 bases and J 7 bases; bases outside gene matches: 16.

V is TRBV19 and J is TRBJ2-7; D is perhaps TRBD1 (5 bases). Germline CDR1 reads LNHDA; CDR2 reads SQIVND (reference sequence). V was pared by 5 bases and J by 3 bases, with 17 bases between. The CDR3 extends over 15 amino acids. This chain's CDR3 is CASSPHGAGVYEQYF. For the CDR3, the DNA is TGTGCCAGTAGTCCTCATGGGGCTGGAGTCTACGAGCAGTACTTC.

In DNA form, the CDR3 reads TGCGCCAGCAGCTTGGCGTCTCGGGGCGCTAGCACAGATACGCAGTATTTT. It specifies CASSLASRGASTDTQYF. The chain joins TRBV5-1 to TRBJ2-3, with D perhaps given as TRBD1 or TRBD2 (5 bases each). This CDR3 has 17 residues. V was cut by 0 bases and J by 0 bases, with 14 bases left in between. Germline lookup yields CDR1 SGHRS and CDR2 YFSETQ.

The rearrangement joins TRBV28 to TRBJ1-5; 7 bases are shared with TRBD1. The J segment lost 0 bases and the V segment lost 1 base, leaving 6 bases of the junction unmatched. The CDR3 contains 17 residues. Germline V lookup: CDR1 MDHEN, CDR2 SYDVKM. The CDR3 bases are TGTGCCAGCAGTTTATTGGGACAGTTTAATAGCAATCAGCCCCAGCATTTT. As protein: CASSLLGQFNSNQPQHF.

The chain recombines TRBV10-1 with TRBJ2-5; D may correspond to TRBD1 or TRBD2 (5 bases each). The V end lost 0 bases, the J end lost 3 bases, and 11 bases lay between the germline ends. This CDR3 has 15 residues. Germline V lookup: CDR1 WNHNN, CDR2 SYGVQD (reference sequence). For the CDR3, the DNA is TGCGCCAGCAGTGAGTCCGGGGCGGTCAAAGAGACCCAGTACTTC. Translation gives CASSESGAVKETQYF.

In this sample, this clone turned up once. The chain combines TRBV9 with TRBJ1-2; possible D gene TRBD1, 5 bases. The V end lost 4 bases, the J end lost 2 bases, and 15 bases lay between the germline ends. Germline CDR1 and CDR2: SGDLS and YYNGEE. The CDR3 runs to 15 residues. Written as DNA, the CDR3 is TGTGCCAGCAGCATAGACAGCACCACGAACTATGGCTACACCTTC. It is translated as CASSIDSTTNYGYTF.

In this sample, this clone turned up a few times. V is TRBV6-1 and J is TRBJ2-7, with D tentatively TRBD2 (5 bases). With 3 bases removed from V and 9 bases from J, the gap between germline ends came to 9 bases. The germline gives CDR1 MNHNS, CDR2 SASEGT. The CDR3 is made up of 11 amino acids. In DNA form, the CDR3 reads TGTGCCAGCAGTGAGTTCGGAGGGCAGTACTTC. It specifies CASSEFGGQYF.

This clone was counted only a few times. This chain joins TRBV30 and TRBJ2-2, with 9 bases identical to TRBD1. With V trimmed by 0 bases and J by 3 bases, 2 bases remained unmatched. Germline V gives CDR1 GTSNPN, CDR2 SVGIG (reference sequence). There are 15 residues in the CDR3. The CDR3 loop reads CAWSVRDRDTGELFF. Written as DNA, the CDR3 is TGTGCCTGGAGTGTACGGGACAGGGACACCGGGGAGCTGTTTTTT.

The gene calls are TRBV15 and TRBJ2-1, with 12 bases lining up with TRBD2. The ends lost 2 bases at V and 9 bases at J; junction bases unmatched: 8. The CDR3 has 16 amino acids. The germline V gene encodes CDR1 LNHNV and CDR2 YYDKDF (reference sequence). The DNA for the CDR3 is TGTGCCACCAGCAGAACTAGACTAGCGGGAGACGTTGAGCAGTTCTTC. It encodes CATSRTRLAGDVEQFF.

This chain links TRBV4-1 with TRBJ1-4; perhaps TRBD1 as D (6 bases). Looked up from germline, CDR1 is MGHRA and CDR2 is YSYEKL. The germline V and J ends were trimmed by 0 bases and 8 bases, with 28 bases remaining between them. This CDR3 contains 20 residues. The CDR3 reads CASSQERGGSWLGGREKLFF. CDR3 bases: TGCGCCAGCAGCCAAGAGCGTGGAGGGAGTTGGCTCGGGGGGCGGGAAAAACTGTTTTTT.

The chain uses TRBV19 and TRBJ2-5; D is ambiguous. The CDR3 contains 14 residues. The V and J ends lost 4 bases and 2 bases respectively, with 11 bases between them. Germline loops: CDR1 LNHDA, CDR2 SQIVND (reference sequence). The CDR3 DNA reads TGTGCCAGTAGTACAATACAGAAACAAGAGACCCAGTACTTC. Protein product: CASSTIQKQETQYF. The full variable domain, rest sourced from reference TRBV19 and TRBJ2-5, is DGGITQSPKYLFRKEGQNVTLSCEQNLNHDAMYWYRQDPGQGLRLIYYSQIVNDFQKGDIAEGYSVSREKKESFPLTVTSAQKNPTAFYLCASSTIQKQETQYFGPGTRLLVL.

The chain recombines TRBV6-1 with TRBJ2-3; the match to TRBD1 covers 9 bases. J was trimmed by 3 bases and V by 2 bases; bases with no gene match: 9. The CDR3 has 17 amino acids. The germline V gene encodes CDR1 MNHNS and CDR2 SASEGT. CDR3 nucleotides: TGTGCCAGCAGTGAAACCCTCCCGGGACAGGGAACAGATACGCAGTATTTT. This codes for CASSETLPGQGTDTQYF.

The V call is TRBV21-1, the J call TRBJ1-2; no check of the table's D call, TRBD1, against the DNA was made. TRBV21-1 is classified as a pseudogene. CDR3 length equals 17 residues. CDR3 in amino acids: CASSKGHRDRGNYGYTF. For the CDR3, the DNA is TGTGCCAGCAGCAAAGGACACCGGGACAGGGGGAACTATGGCTACACCTTC.

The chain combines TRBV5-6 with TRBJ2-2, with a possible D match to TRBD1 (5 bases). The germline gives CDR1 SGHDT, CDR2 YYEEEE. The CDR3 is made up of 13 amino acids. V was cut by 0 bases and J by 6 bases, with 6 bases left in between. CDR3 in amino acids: CASSLGQPGELFF. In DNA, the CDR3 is TGTGCCAGCAGCTTGGGACAGCCCGGGGAGCTGTTTTTT.

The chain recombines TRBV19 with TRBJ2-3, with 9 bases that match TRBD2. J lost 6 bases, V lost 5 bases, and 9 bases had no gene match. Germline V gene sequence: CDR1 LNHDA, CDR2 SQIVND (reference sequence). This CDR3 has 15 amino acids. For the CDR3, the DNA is TGTGCCAGTAGTGGTGGCGGGGGGGCAGGGGATACGCAGTATTTT. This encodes CASSGGGGAGDTQYF.

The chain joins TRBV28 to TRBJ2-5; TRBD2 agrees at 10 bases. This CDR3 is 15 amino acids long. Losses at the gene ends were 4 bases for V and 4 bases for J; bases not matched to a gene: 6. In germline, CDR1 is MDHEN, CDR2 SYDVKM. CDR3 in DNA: TGTGCCAGCAGTTCTCTAGCGGGAGAGTCAGAGACCCAGTACTTC. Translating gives CASSSLAGESETQYF.

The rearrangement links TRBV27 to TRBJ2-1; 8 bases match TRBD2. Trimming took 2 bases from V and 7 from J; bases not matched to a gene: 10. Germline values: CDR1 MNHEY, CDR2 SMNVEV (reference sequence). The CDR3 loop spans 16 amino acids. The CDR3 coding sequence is TGTGCCAGCAGTTTAGGGACTAGTGGTGTGATGAATGAGCAGTTCTTC. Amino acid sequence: CASSLGTSGVMNEQFF.

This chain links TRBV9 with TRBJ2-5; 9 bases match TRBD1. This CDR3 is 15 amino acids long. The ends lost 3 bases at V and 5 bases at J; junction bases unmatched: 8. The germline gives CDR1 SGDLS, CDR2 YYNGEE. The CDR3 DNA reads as TGTGCCAGCAGCGGTCGTGGGGACAGGGACGAGACCCAGTACTTC. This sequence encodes CASSGRGDRDETQYF.

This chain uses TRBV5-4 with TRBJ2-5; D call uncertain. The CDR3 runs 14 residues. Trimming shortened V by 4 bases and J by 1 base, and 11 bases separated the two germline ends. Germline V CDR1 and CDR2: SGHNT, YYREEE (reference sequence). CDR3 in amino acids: CASSPWASQETQYF. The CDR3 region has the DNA TGTGCCAGCAGCCCCTGGGCGAGCCAAGAGACCCAGTACTTC.